This TCR beta chain is from a study of T cells after yellow fever vaccination. Study-wide context: Each low-cell-number fraction was prepared by means of SMART-Seq v4 Ultra Low Input. Study-level findings and limits: Only a small proportion of the clonotypes turned up in both the CD4 and the CD8 compartments, likely arising from convergent recombination.

TCRdb processed the 5' RACE reads anew with MiXCR; each CDR3 protein has one entry. Of a few hundred thousand distinct CDR3 sequences in the sample, roughly 8.7% were seen once. This clonotype was observed a handful of times. Its antigen is undetermined. The receptor comes from a man between 18 and 35 years old who received the YFV17D yellow fever vaccine. Material: PBMCs, obtained on the day of the first yellow fever vaccination.

The CDR3 loop reads CASSQHLGAPGLAEGETQYF. The CDR3 nucleotides read TGCGCCAGCAGCCAACACCTAGGGGCCCCGGGACTAGCGGAGGGAGAGACCCAGTACTTC. The rearrangement joins TRBV4-3 to TRBJ2-5; 11 bases map to TRBD2. The CDR3 loop spans 20 amino acids. The V gene's germline CDR1 is LGHNA and CDR2 YSLEER. Trimming cost V 2 bases and J 4 bases; bases outside gene matches: 18.